Presented here are 3 T cell receptor beta chains from one specimen sequenced in a study of blood T cell repertoires in COVID-19. Clones were read by immunoSEQ multiplex PCR, and TCRdb kept only the in-frame ones, dropping some. This table holds more than 85,000 clones, about 85% found once. The sequencing input was peripheral blood. The receptors come from a human donor in a cohort sampled during active COVID-19.

This chain connects TRBV3-1 (or the pseudogene TRBV3-2) to TRBJ2-5; possible D gene TRBD2, 6 bases. Trimming shortened V by 5 bases and J by 0 bases, and 7 bases separated the two germline ends. This CDR3 spans 13 amino acids. Germline CDR1 reads LGHDT; CDR2 reads YNNKEL (reference sequence). CDR3: CASSAGHQETQYF. CDR3 sequence (DNA): TGTGCCAGCAGCGCGGGACACCAAGAGACCCAGTACTTC.

The rearrangement links TRBV5-1 to TRBJ1-5; 8 bases fit TRBD1. J lost 5 bases, V lost 3 bases, and 1 base had no gene match. Looked up from germline, CDR1 is SGHRS and CDR2 is YFSETQ. The CDR3 runs to 13 residues. This chain's CDR3 is CASSSQGDQPQHF. The CDR3 nucleotides are TGCGCCAGCAGCTCACAGGGGGATCAGCCCCAGCATTTT.

The V call is TRBV5-5, the J call TRBJ1-2, with D unresolved. The CDR3 extends over 12 amino acids. Germline V gives CDR1 SGHKS, CDR2 YYEKEE (reference sequence). V lost 1 base, J lost 11 bases, and 12 bases lay in between. The CDR3: CASSLNTVWYTF. CDR3 bases: TGTGCCAGCAGCTTGAATACGGTTTGGTACACCTTC.